This T cell receptor beta chain is drawn from a study of response to subunit inactivated influenza vaccine. Findings and limits, study-wide: With each seasonal influenza vaccination, the authors suggested, few new T cells are recruited.

Regarding this clonotype: What it binds is unknown.

Using its own MiXCR run on the RT-PCR reads, TCRdb lists one record per CDR3 protein. The data hold hundreds of thousands of distinct CDR3 sequences, with about 18% observed a single time. The CDR3 is made up of 16 amino acids. Germline CDR1 reads MNHEY; CDR2 reads SVGEGT. J was trimmed by 4 bases and V by 7 bases; bases with no gene match: 9. This chain connects TRBV6-2 or TRBV6-3 to TRBJ2-1; 11 bases agree with TRBD2. The receptor's source is a man between 50 and 59 years old who received an inactivated influenza vaccine. Sequenced here: PBMCs from blood, sampled about 5 days after vaccination. CDR3 sequence (DNA): TGTGCCAGCACACTGGGGGCTAGCGGGGGGTACAATGAGCAGTTCTTC. As protein: CASTLGASGGYNEQFF.